This note documents a single TCR beta chain sequence. The antigen is undetermined. This record comes from a study of OX40 agonist ivuxolimab in advanced cancers. Turning to the study itself: Six ivuxolimab dose levels, 0.01 to 10 mg/kg, were given intravenously every 2 weeks. Patients assigned to dose escalation were diagnosed with hepatocellular carcinoma, melanoma, renal cell or head and neck cancer.

CDR1 DFQATT and CDR2 SNEGSKA come from the germline V gene (reference sequence). Trimming removed 3 bases at V and 2 bases at J, with 3 bases between. The length of the CDR3 is 11 residues. Assay used: immunoSEQ multiplex PCR; TCRdb lists only in-frame clones, some missing. The sample lists some 100,000 clones, 80% to 90% occurring once. Findings of the study overall: Normalized T-cell clonal expansion was also low in a subset of nonresponders.

This clonotype originated in an adult with an advanced solid tumor such as melanoma, head and neck, liver or kidney cancer. The chain combines TRBV20-1 with TRBJ2-3; D gene uncertain. Sample: CD4+ or CD8+ T cells sorted from blood, taken in a trial of the OX40 agonist ivuxolimab. The CDR3 nucleotides read TGCAGTGCTAGCAACACAGATACGCAGTATTTT. The encoded protein is CSASNTDTQYF.